This TCR beta chain was sequenced in a study of T cell responses to AZD1222 COVID-19 vaccine. As to this clone: Its antigen is still unknown.

Sequencing was performed with immunoSEQ multiplex PCR; in TCRdb, only in-frame clones are kept and a portion is missing. The data hold approximately 150,000 clones, with 85% to 95% observed a single time. V lost 1 base and J lost 5, with 15 bases in between. This CDR3 is 15 amino acids long. The germline CDR1 and CDR2 sequences are LGHNA and YSLEER. Study findings and constraints: CD4 TCRs covered the whole spike, strongest at regions 160-218 and 743-854.

The sample was peripheral blood, taken on day 0 of AZD1222 vaccination. The genes are TRBV4-3 and TRBJ2-7; no reliable D call. The source is an adult in good health. The CDR3 here is CASSQVFQPEDEQYF. In DNA, the CDR3 is TGCGCCAGCAGCCAAGTGTTCCAGCCTGAAGACGAGCAGTACTTC.